These T cell receptor beta chains were read from a single sample in a study of T cells after yellow fever vaccination. MiXCR was run by TCRdb on the 5' RACE reads, yielding one entry per CDR3 protein. The sample lists 200,000 to 300,000 distinct CDR3 sequences, 10% to 15% occurring once. The material sequenced was CD4+ T cells sorted from PBMCs, taken 45 days after the yellow fever booster vaccination. Source of these receptors: a man between 25 and 39 years old who received the YFV17D yellow fever vaccine. Each CDR3 is given with its conserved first and last residue. D genes are given only for firm matches. Part of the rows lack a size; the others show once, few, many or a class for expanded clones.

size	J	D	V	CDR3	DNA
.	TRBJ1-2	.	TRBV4-3	CASSQDVQGWYGYTF	TGCGCCAGCAGCCAAGATGTGCAGGGCTGGTATGGCTACACCTTC
.	TRBJ1-1	.	TRBV5-1	CASSLGSSNTEAFF	TGCGCCAGCAGCTTAGGGAGTTCAAACACTGAAGCTTTCTTT
.	TRBJ2-7	TRBD2	TRBV20-1	CSAVTSGRSGEQYF	TGCAGTGCCGTCACTAGCGGGAGATCTGGCGAGCAGTACTTC
few	TRBJ1-1	TRBD1	TRBV7-9	CASSSQGVTEAFF	TGTGCCAGCAGCTCCCAGGGGGTCACTGAAGCTTTCTTT
.	TRBJ2-3	.	TRBV29-1	CSVAGSRGGTDTQYF	TGCAGCGTTGCTGGGAGTCGGGGAGGCACAGATACGCAGTATTTT
.	TRBJ2-7	.	TRBV12-3/TRBV12-4	CASRTSTGPSYEQYF	TGTGCCAGCAGGACTTCGACCGGGCCCTCCTACGAGCAGTACTTC
once	TRBJ1-5	.	TRBV20-1	CSASLGPKKQPQHF	TGCAGTGCTAGTCTCGGGCCGAAGAAGCAGCCCCAGCATTTT
.	TRBJ1-3	.	TRBV29-1	CSALPAGSGNTIYF	TGCAGCGCCCTCCCAGCAGGATCTGGAAACACCATATATTTT
.	TRBJ2-1	TRBD2	TRBV7-9	CASSLKTSGSHNEQFF	TGTGCCAGCAGCTTAAAGACTAGCGGGAGCCACAATGAGCAGTTCTTC
few	TRBJ2-7	TRBD2	TRBV12-3/TRBV12-4	CASSFLGRGGNEQYF	TGTGCCAGCAGTTTTCTGGGACGGGGGGGTAACGAGCAGTACTTC
few	TRBJ2-1	.	TRBV4-3	CASSQVRHEQFF	TGCGCCAGCAGCCAAGTGAGACATGAGCAGTTCTTC
few	TRBJ2-5	TRBD1	TRBV6-1	CASRPTGGETQYF	TGTGCCAGCAGGCCCACAGGGGGCGAGACCCAGTACTTC
.	TRBJ2-2	.	TRBV29-1	CSVGPRPKNTGELFF	TGCAGCGTGGGCCCCCGACCGAAGAACACCGGGGAGCTGTTTTTT
.	TRBJ2-1	TRBD2	TRBV7-3	CASSLRGLAGGSEQFF	TGTGCCAGCAGCTTACGTGGACTAGCGGGAGGAAGTGAGCAGTTCTTC
.	TRBJ2-7	.	TRBV25-1	CASSPRDIYEQYF	TGTGCCAGCAGTCCCCGGGACATCTACGAGCAGTACTTC
.	TRBJ2-3	TRBD2	TRBV27	CASSTHSSGRGNTQYF	TGTGCCAGCAGTACACACTCTAGCGGGAGGGGAAATACGCAGTATTTT
.	TRBJ2-2	TRBD1	TRBV4-3	CASSQAPLRQGKLFF	TGCGCCAGCAGCCAAGCCCCCCTAAGACAGGGGAAGCTGTTTTTT
few	TRBJ2-5	.	TRBV20-1	CSARHPSSRGARETQYF	TGCAGTGCTAGACATCCCTCAAGCCGGGGGGCGCGAGAGACCCAGTACTTC
many	TRBJ2-5	.	TRBV5-6	CASTLDLQETQYF	TGTGCCAGCACCCTGGACCTCCAAGAGACCCAGTACTTC
.	TRBJ2-2	TRBD1	TRBV20-1	CSAMKPGQLHTGELFF	TGCAGTGCTATGAAACCGGGACAGCTCCACACCGGGGAGCTGTTTTTT
few	TRBJ1-5	.	TRBV20-1	CSAVWGLGNQPQHF	TGCAGTGCCGTATGGGGGCTTGGTAATCAGCCCCAGCATTTT
few	TRBJ2-7	.	TRBV4-3	CASSQDWFAGTYEQYF	TGCGCCAGCAGCCAAGATTGGTTCGCGGGCACTTACGAGCAGTACTTC
few	TRBJ2-5	TRBD1	TRBV5-4	CASSLGWTGQETQYF	TGTGCCAGCAGCTTGGGGTGGACAGGTCAAGAGACCCAGTACTTC
.	TRBJ2-5	.	TRBV6-2/TRBV6-3	CASSRLGQVQETQYF	TGTGCCAGCAGTCGCCTCGGACAAGTACAAGAGACCCAGTACTTC
many	TRBJ2-2	.	TRBV9	CASSVDPGPNTGELFF	TGTGCCAGCAGCGTAGACCCAGGGCCCAACACCGGGGAGCTGTTTTTT
few	TRBJ2-7	.	TRBV6-5	CASRYRWWDYEQYF	TGTGCCAGCCGTTATCGTTGGTGGGACTACGAGCAGTACTTC
few	TRBJ1-2	TRBD1	TRBV12-3/TRBV12-4	CASSQGAGGYTF	TGTGCCAGCAGTCAGGGGGCTGGCGGCTACACCTTC
few	TRBJ2-1	TRBD2	TRBV11-3	CASSSGTSGSLDEQFF	TGTGCCAGCAGCTCGGGGACTAGCGGGAGTCTCGATGAGCAGTTCTTC
.	TRBJ1-3	.	TRBV5-1	CASSLAQGNTIYF	TGCGCCAGCAGCTTGGCACAAGGAAACACCATATATTTT
few	TRBJ2-1	.	TRBV4-2	CASSQAASEEQFF	TGTGCCAGCAGCCAAGCCGCCTCGGAGGAGCAGTTCTTC
.	TRBJ2-3	.	TRBV10-3	CAISETRDTQYF	TGTGCCATCAGTGAGACTCGAGATACGCAGTATTTT
.	TRBJ2-1	TRBD2	TRBV20-1	CSAQARTSGRDEQFF	TGCAGTGCCCAGGCCCGTACTAGCGGGAGGGATGAGCAGTTCTTC
few	TRBJ2-3	.	TRBV7-2	CASSLGWGSTQYF	TGTGCCAGCAGCTTAGGGTGGGGTTCGACGCAGTATTTT
.	TRBJ2-5	.	TRBV15	CATSTPRVVSGETQYF	TGTGCCACCAGCACACCCCGGGTGGTGTCGGGAGAGACCCAGTACTTC
.	TRBJ2-7	.	TRBV28	CASSLGGPPSYEQYF	TGTGCCAGCAGTTTAGGCGGTCCTCCGTCCTACGAGCAGTACTTC
few	TRBJ1-5	TRBD1	TRBV6-2/TRBV6-3	CASSRQGGTYQPQHF	TGTGCCAGCAGCCGACAGGGGGGGACCTATCAGCCCCAGCATTTT
.	TRBJ2-3	TRBD1	TRBV5-1	CASSLGTGDNTDTQYF	TGCGCCAGCAGCTTGGGGACAGGGGATAACACAGATACGCAGTATTTT
few	TRBJ2-2	.	TRBV5-5	CASSWRGNTGELFF	TGTGCCAGCAGCTGGAGAGGGAACACCGGGGAGCTGTTTTTT
.	TRBJ2-1	.	TRBV9	CASSVQASRNEQFF	TGTGCCAGCAGCGTTCAGGCCTCCCGCAATGAGCAGTTCTTC
.	TRBJ2-3	.	TRBV29-1	CSVGLSFDTQYF	TGCAGCGTCGGACTGTCCTTCGATACGCAGTATTTT
few	TRBJ2-7	TRBD1	TRBV2	CASKPPGQGAYEQYF	TGTGCCAGCAAACCTCCGGGACAGGGCGCCTACGAGCAGTACTTC
.	TRBJ2-2	.	TRBV19	CASKERPNTGELFF	TGTGCCAGTAAGGAGCGTCCGAACACCGGGGAGCTGTTTTTT
few	TRBJ2-7	.	TRBV20-1	CSAREGLGAYEQYF	TGCAGTGCTAGAGAGGGTTTGGGTGCCTACGAGCAGTACTTC
few	TRBJ2-1	TRBD2	TRBV5-1	CATGEGNEQFF	TGCGCCACCGGGGAGGGCAACGAGCAGTTCTTC
few	TRBJ2-2	.	TRBV7-2	CASSIRTTLEELFF	TGTGCCAGCAGCATCCGGACTACCCTCGAGGAGCTGTTTTTT
.	TRBJ2-3	TRBD2	TRBV4-2	CASSPGLAGGSGDTQYF	TGTGCCAGCAGTCCCGGACTAGCGGGAGGATCCGGAGATACGCAGTATTTT
.	TRBJ2-2	.	TRBV2	CATARKGGTGELFF	TGTGCCACAGCAAGGAAAGGGGGGACCGGGGAGCTGTTTTTT
few	TRBJ2-1	.	TRBV18	CASSRGAGEYNEQFF	TGTGCCAGCTCCCGAGGGGCAGGAGAATACAATGAGCAGTTCTTC
.	TRBJ1-4	TRBD1	TRBV5-1	CASSFGQAEKLFF	TGCGCCAGCAGCTTCGGACAGGCGGAAAAACTGTTTTTT
few	TRBJ2-5	.	TRBV7-3	CASSPGGSGTQETQYF	TGTGCCAGCAGCCCCGGGGGTAGCGGCACTCAAGAGACCCAGTACTTC
.	TRBJ2-7	.	TRBV21-1	CASSKSLNEQYF	TGTGCCAGCAGCAAATCTCTGAACGAGCAGTACTTC
few	TRBJ2-7	.	TRBV9	CASSVAESYEQYF	TGTGCCAGCAGCGTTGCAGAATCCTACGAGCAGTACTTC
.	TRBJ2-7	TRBD1	TRBV18	CASSRTGNYEQYF	TGTGCCAGCTCACGGACAGGGAACTACGAGCAGTACTTC
many	TRBJ2-7	.	TRBV5-1	CARAAGSKQYF	TGCGCCCGAGCCGCCGGATCGAAGCAGTACTTC
few	TRBJ2-3	.	TRBV7-2	CASGPHPRATDTQYF	TGTGCCAGCGGACCCCACCCAAGGGCCACAGATACGCAGTATTTT